These T cell receptor beta chains were read from a single sample in a study of blood T cell repertoires in COVID-19. Some clones are missing from TCRdb's copy, which holds only in-frame ones; the method was immunoSEQ multiplex PCR. Of under 200,000 clones listed, about 80% are singletons. Sequencing input: peripheral blood. These receptors were obtained from a man between 60 and 70 years old with acute or convalescent COVID-19. The CDR3 runs from the conserved cysteine through the conserved F or W. The D gene is left open where the match is weak. Clone size is shown for a subset of rows, as once, few, many or a class of expanded clone.

clone_size,v_call,j_call,d_call,cdr3_length,cdr3_aa,cdr3_nt
.,TRBV19,TRBJ2-3,TRBD2,15,CASSMGAGVTTPEYF,TGTGCCAGTAGTATGGGAGCGGGGGTTACAACTCCCGAGTATTTT
.,TRBV4-2,TRBJ2-7,TRBD2,16,CASSQEAAGALYEQYF,TGTGCCAGCAGCCAAGAGGCAGCGGGGGCTTTATACGAGCAGTACTTC
.,TRBV10-3,TRBJ1-1,.,15,CAISDPTRGNTEAFF,TGTGCCATCAGTGACCCTACACGGGGGAACACTGAAGCTTTCTTT
.,TRBV7-9,TRBJ1-2,.,16,CASSLLTQPGKHGYTF,TGTGCCAGCAGTCTCCTCACCCAACCAGGGAAGCATGGCTACACCTTC
.,TRBV4-3,TRBJ1-2,.,14,CASSQVQAGYGYTF,TGCGCCAGCAGCCAAGTGCAGGCCGGTTATGGCTACACCTTC
few,TRBV11-2,TRBJ1-5,.,16,CASSLDPGVNNQPQHF,TGTGCCAGCAGCTTAGATCCAGGGGTTAACAATCAGCCCCAGCATTTT
.,TRBV7-9,TRBJ2-1,.,14,CASSPRLGNNEQFF,TGTGCCAGCAGCCCCCGCCTCGGGAACAATGAGCAGTTCTTC
once,TRBV24-1,TRBJ2-2,TRBD1,15,CATSDPGQVSGELFF,TGTGCCACCAGTGACCCCGGACAGGTGTCCGGGGAGCTGTTTTTT
.,TRBV5-1,TRBJ1-1,.,13,CASSSTRGPEAFF,TGCGCCAGCAGCTCCACAAGAGGGCCTGAAGCTTTCTTT
.,TRBV4-2,TRBJ2-7,TRBD1,15,CASSRGMGQNYEQYF,TGTGCCAGCAGCCGGGGGATGGGACAGAACTACGAGCAGTACTTC
.,TRBV7-2,TRBJ2-1,TRBD1,14,CASSSDRAYNEQFF,TGTGCCAGCAGCTCTGACAGGGCTTACAATGAGCAGTTCTTC
.,TRBV28,TRBJ1-5,.,15,CASRYREGSNQPQHF,TGTGCCAGCAGGTACAGGGAAGGTAGCAATCAGCCCCAGCATTTT
once,TRBV6-2/TRBV6-3,TRBJ2-5,TRBD1,17,CASSSPLTGGTEETQYF,TGTGCCAGCAGTTCCCCCTTGACAGGGGGGACCGAAGAGACCCAGTACTTC
.,TRBV19,TRBJ1-3,.,16,CASKPGQDGSGNTIYF,TGTGCCAGTAAACCGGGACAAGACGGCTCTGGAAACACCATATATTTT
.,TRBV6-5,TRBJ2-1,.,14,CASSYGGPNNEQFF,TGTGCCAGCAGTTACGGAGGGCCGAACAATGAGCAGTTCTTC
.,TRBV7-7,TRBJ1-1,.,13,CASSMTDSTEAFF,TGTGCTAGCAGTATGACAGATTCCACTGAAGCTTTCTTT